This entry concerns a single T cell receptor beta chain. As yet, its antigen is unknown. Being one base from a much bigger clone, this may be a read error. Within the sample, other DNA sequences also encode this same CDR3. The data stem from a study of shared clonotypes between healthy human individuals. It was into CD45RA+ naive and CD45RA-negative memory subsets that the CD4+ cells were split. General study points: The sharing of 4.5% to 5.5% of naive CD4 clonotypes was seen across a few donors. Rarefaction demonstrated incomplete sorted-subset sequencing despite large depth.

This table comes from immunoSEQ multiplex PCR, and its TCRdb copy is limited to in-frame clones, with some not included. The sample shows around 700,000 clones, more than 70% of them seen only once. This CDR3 has 14 amino acids. V was shortened by 3 bases and J by 0 bases, with 5 bases between the two germline ends. Germline loops: CDR1 MDHEN, CDR2 SYDVKM. The gene calls are TRBV28 and TRBJ1-4; D call uncertain. This TCR was sampled from a woman between 25 and 40 years old in good health. The sequenced sample consisted of memory CD4+ T cells sorted from blood. This sample's subset: CD45RA-negative fraction. DNA for the CDR3: TGTGCCAGCAGTTTCGGGGCAACTAATGAAAAACTGTTTTTT. Protein sequence: CASSFGATNEKLFF.